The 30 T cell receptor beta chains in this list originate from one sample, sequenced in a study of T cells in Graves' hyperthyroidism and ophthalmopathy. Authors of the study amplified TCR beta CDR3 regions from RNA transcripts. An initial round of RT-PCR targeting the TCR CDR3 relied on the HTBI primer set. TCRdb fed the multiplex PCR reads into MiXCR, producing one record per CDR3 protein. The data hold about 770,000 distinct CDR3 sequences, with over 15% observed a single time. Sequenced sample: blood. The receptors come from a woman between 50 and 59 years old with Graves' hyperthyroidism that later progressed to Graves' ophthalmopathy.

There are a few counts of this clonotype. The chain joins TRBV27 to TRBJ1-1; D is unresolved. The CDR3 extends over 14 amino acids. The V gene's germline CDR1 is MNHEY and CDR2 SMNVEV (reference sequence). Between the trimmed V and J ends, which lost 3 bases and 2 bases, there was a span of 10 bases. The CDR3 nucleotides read TGTGCCAGCAGTTTCAGGCAGACCAACACTGAAGCTTTCTTT. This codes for CASSFRQTNTEAFF.

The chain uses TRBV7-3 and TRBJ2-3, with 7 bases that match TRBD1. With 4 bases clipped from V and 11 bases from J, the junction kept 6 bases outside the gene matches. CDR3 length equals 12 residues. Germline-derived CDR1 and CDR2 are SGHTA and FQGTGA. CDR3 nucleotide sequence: TGTGCCAGCAGCTATTTGACAGGGAGGCAGTATTTT. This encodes CASSYLTGRQYF.

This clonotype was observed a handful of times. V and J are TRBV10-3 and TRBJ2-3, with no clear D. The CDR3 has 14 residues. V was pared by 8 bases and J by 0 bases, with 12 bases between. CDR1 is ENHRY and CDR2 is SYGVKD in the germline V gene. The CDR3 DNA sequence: TGTGCCATCCAACCGAGAGGTAGCACAGATACGCAGTATTTT. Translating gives CAIQPRGSTDTQYF.

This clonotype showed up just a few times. The chain's CDR3 is CASSIGYNEQFF. The CDR3 DNA sequence: TGTGCCAGTAGTATAGGTTACAATGAGCAGTTCTTC. The rearrangement links TRBV19 to TRBJ2-1; D unclear. Germline lookup yields CDR1 LNHDA and CDR2 SQIVND (reference sequence). CDR3 size: 12 residues. Deletions cut 1 base from V and 4 bases from J, with 2 bases between. Complete variable domain (other parts from reference TRBV19 and TRBJ2-1): DGGITQSPKYLFRKEGQNVTLSCEQNLNHDAMYWYRQDPGQGLRLIYYSQIVNDFQKGDIAEGYSVSREKKESFPLTVTSAQKNPTAFYLCASSIGYNEQFFGPGTRLTVL.

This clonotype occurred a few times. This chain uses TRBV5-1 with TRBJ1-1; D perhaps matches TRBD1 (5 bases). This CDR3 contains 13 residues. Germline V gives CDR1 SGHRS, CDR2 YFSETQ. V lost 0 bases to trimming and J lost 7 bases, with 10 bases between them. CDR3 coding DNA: TGCGCCAGCAGCTTGGTGGGGACTGGTGAAGCTTTCTTT. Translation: CASSLVGTGEAFF.

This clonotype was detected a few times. The CDR3 spells CASSQVLGQGASNTEAFF. DNA for the CDR3: TGCGCCAGCAGCCAAGTCCTAGGACAGGGGGCTTCTAACACTGAAGCTTTCTTT. The gene calls are TRBV4-1 and TRBJ1-1; TRBD1 matches at 11 bases. The CDR3 covers 18 residues. Germline V gene sequence: CDR1 MGHRA, CDR2 YSYEKL. J gave up 2 bases and V 1 base, and 9 bases lay outside the gene matches.

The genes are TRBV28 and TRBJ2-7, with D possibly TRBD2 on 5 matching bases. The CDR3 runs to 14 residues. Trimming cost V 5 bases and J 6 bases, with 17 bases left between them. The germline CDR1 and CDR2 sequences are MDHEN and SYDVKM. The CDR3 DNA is TGTGCCAGCAGTGGTTTGCGGGTTTGGCCCGAGCAGTACTTC. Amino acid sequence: CASSGLRVWPEQYF.

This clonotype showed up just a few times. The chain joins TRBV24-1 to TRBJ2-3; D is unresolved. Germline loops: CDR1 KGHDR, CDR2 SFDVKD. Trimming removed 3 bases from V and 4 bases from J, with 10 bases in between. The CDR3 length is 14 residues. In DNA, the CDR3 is TGTGCCACCAGTGATCATTACCTCGCAGATACGCAGTATTTT. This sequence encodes CATSDHYLADTQYF.

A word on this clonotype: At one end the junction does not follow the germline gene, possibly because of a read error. This CDR3 reads CAGSISGPNQPQHF. For the CDR3, the DNA is TGTGCCGGTAGTATCTCTGGGCCTAATCAGCCCCAGCATTTT. The chain uses TRBV19 and TRBJ1-5; no clear D. Germline CDR1 reads LNHDA; CDR2 reads SQIVND (reference sequence). This CDR3 spans 14 amino acids.

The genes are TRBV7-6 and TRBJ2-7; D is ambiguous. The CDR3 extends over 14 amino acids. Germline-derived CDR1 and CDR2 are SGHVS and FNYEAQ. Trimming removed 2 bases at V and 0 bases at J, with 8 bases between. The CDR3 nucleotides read TGTGCCAGCAGCTTAACCGAAGTCTCCTACGAGCAGTACTTC. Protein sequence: CASSLTEVSYEQYF.

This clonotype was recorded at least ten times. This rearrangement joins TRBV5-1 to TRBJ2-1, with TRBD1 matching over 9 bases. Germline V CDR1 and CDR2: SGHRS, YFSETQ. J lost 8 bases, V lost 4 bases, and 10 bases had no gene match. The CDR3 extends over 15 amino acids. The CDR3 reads CASSQSGQGFHEQFF. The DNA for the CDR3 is TGCGCCAGCAGCCAGTCGGGACAGGGCTTCCATGAGCAGTTCTTC.

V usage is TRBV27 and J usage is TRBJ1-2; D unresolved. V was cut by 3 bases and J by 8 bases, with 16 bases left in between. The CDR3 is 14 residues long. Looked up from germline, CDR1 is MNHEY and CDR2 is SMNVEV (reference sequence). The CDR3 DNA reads TGTGCCAGCAGTTTTTTATCGGCGTCGGAGGGCTACACCTTC. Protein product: CASSFLSASEGYTF.

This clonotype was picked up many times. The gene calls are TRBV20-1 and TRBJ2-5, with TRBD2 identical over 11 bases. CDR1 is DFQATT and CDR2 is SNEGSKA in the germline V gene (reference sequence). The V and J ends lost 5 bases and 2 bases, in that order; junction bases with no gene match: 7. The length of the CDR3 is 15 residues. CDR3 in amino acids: CSARPGLAVQETQYF. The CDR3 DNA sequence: TGCAGTGCTCGACCGGGACTAGCGGTACAAGAGACCCAGTACTTC.

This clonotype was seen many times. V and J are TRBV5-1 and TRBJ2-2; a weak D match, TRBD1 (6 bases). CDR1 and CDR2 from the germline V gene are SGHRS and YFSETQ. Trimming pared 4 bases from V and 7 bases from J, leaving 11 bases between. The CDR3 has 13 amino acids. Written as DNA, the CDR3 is TGCGCCAGCAGCCCTACAGGGATCGGGGAGCTGTTTTTT. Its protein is CASSPTGIGELFF.

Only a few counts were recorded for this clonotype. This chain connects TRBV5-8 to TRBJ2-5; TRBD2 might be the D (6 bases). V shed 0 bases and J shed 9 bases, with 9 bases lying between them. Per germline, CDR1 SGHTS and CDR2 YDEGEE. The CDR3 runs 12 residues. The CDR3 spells CASSLAWEAQYF. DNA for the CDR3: TGTGCCAGCAGCTTGGCGTGGGAGGCCCAGTACTTC.

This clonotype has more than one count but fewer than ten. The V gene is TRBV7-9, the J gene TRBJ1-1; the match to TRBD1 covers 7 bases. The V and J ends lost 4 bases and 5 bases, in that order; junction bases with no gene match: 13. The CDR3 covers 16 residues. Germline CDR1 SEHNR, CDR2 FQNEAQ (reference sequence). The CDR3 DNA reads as TGTGCCAGCAGCTCCACTATTATACAGGGGTTGACTGAAGCTTTCTTT. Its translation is CASSSTIIQGLTEAFF.

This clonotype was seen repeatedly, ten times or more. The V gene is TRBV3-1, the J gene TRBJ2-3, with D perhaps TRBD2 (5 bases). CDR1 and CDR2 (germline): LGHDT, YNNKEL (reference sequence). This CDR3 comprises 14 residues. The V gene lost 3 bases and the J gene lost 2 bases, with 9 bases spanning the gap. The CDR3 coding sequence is TGTGCCAGCAGCCAGATGACTAACACAGATACGCAGTATTTT. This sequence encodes CASSQMTNTDTQYF.

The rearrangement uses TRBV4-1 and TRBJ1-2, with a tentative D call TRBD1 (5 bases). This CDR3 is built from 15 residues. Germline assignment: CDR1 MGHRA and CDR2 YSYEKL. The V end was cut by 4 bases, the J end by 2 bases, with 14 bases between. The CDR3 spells CASSPRDGRNYGYTF. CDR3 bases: TGCGCCAGCAGCCCTAGGGACGGTAGAAACTATGGCTACACCTTC.

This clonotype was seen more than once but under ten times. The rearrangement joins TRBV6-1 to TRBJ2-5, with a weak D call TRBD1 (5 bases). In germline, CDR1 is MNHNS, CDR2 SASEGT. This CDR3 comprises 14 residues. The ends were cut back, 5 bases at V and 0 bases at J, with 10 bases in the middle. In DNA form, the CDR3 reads TGTGCCAGCAGTAGGGGCAGAGACCAAGAGACCCAGTACTTC. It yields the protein CASSRGRDQETQYF.

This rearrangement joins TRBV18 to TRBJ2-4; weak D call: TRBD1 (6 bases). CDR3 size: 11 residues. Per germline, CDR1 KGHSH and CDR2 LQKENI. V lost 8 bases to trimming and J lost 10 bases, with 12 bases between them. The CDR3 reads CASEGEGIQYF. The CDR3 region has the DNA TGTGCCAGCGAGGGGGAAGGGATTCAGTACTTC.

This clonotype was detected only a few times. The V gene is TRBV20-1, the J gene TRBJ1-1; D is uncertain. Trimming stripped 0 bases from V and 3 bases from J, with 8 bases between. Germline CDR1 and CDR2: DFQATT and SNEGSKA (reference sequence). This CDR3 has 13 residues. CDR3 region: CSARESGDTEAFF. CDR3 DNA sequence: TGCAGTGCTAGAGAGAGTGGGGACACTGAAGCTTTCTTT.

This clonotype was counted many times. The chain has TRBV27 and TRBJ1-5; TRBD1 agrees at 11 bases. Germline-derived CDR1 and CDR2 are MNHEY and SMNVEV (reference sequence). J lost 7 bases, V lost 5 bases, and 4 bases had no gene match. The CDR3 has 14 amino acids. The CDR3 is CASSLDRGRQPQHF. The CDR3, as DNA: TGTGCCAGCAGTCTGGACAGGGGGCGGCAGCCCCAGCATTTT.

The CDR3 reads CASSFTQGVYADTQYF. The CDR3 DNA follows: TGTGCCAGCAGTTTCACTCAGGGGGTTTACGCAGATACGCAGTATTTT. The chain couples TRBV6-2 or TRBV6-3 to TRBJ2-3; 7 nucleotides match TRBD1. Germline CDR1 reads MNHEY; CDR2 reads SVGEGT. Losses at the gene ends were 4 bases for V and 4 bases for J; bases not matched to a gene: 11. CDR3 length equals 16 residues.

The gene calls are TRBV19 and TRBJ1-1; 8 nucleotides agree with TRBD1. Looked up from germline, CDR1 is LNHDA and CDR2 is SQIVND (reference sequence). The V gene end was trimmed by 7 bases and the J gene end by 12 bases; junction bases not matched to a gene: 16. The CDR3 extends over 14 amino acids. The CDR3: CASIADRAHRVTFF. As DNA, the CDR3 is TGTGCCAGTATTGCGGACAGGGCGCATCGGGTGACTTTCTTT.

CDR3 loop: CASSETTRQGTYGYTF. CDR3 in DNA: TGCGCCAGCAGTGAGACAACTCGACAGGGGACCTATGGCTACACCTTC. This chain uses TRBV10-2 with TRBJ1-2, with 8 bases matching TRBD1. Germline V CDR1 and CDR2: WSHSY, SAAADI. This CDR3 has 16 amino acids. V gave up 2 bases and J gave up 4 bases; unmatched junction bases: 9.

CDR3 sequence (DNA): TGTGCCAGCAGCCAAGAGGACAGAAGAGCCAACGGCTACACCTTC. This sequence encodes CASSQEDRRANGYTF. The chain combines TRBV3-1 with TRBJ1-2, with D perhaps TRBD1 (6 bases). The V gene lost 0 bases and the J gene lost 8 bases, with 16 bases spanning the gap. The CDR3 is 15 residues long. Germline V gives CDR1 LGHDT, CDR2 YNNKEL (reference sequence). The full variable domain, with the rest looked up from reference TRBV3-1 and TRBJ1-2, is DTAVSQTPKYLVTQMGNDKSIKCEQNLGHDTMYWYKQDSKKFLKIMFSYNNKELIINETVPNRFSPKSPDKAHLNLHINSLELGDSAVYFCASSQEDRRANGYTFGSGTRLTVV.

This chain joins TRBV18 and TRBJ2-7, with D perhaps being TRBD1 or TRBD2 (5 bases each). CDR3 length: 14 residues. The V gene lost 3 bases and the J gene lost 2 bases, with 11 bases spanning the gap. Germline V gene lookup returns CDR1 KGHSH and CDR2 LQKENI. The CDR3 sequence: CASSPAGTPYEQYF. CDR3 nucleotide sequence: TGTGCCAGCTCACCGGCAGGGACCCCCTACGAGCAGTACTTC.

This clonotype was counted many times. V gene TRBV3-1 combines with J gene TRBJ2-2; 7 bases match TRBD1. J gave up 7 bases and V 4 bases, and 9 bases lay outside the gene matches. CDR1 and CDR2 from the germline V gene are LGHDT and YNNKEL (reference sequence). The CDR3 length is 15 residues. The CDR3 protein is CASSLGRGSYGELFF. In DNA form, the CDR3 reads TGTGCCAGCAGCCTGGGCAGGGGGTCGTACGGGGAGCTGTTTTTT.

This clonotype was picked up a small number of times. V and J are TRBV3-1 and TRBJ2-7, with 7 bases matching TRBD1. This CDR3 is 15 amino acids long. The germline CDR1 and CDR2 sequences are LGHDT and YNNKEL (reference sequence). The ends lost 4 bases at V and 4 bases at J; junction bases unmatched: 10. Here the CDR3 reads CASSRGQSSQYEQYF. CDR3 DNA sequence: TGTGCCAGCAGCCGGGGACAGTCGTCGCAGTACGAGCAGTACTTC.

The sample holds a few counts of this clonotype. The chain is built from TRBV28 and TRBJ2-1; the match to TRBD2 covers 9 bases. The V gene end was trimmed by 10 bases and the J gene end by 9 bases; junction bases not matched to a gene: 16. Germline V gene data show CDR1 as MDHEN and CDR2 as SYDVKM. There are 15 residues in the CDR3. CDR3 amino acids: CAITRGRGGEGEQFF. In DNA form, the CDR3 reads TGTGCCATCACTCGGGGGCGGGGGGGCGAAGGTGAGCAGTTCTTC.